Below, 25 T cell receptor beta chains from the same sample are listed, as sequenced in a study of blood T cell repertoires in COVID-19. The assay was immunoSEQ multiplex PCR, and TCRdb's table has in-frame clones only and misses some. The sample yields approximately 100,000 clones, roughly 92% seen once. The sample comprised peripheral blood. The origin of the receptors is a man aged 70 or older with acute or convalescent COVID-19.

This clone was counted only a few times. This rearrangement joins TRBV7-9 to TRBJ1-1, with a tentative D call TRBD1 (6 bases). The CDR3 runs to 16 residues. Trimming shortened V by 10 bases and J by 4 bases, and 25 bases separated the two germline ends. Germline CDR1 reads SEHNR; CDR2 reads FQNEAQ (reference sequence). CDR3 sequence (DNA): TGTGCCACCCAGAGGACAGCGGGGGTTCTCGTCACTGAAGCTTTCTTT. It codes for CATQRTAGVLVTEAFF.

CDR3 in amino acids: CASSLGSETYEQYF. The DNA of the CDR3 is TGTGCCAGCAGCTTAGGAAGCGAAACCTACGAGCAGTACTTC. V gene TRBV13 combines with J gene TRBJ2-7; D not resolved. The CDR3 contains 14 residues. CDR1 and CDR2 from the germline V gene are PRHDT and FYEKMQ (reference sequence). V lost 0 bases, J lost 2 bases, and 8 bases lay in between.

Here the CDR3 reads CASTLLGQGSYEQFF. The CDR3 DNA follows: TGTGCCAGCACCCTCCTTGGACAGGGGTCGTATGAGCAGTTCTTC. V is TRBV28 and J is TRBJ2-1; 9 bases agree with TRBD1. The CDR3 is 15 amino acids. The J segment lost 8 bases and the V segment lost 7 bases, leaving 12 bases of the junction unmatched. The germline V gene encodes CDR1 MDHEN and CDR2 SYDVKM.

CDR3 in amino acids: CSVERREEASYNEQFF. The CDR3 DNA reads TGCAGCGTTGAACGAAGGGAGGAGGCCTCCTACAATGAGCAGTTCTTC. The chain couples TRBV29-1 to TRBJ2-1, with D possibly TRBD2 on 6 matching bases. Germline V gives CDR1 SQVTM, CDR2 ANQGSEA. This CDR3 has 16 amino acids. V lost 2 bases and J 0 bases, leaving 14 bases between the germline ends.

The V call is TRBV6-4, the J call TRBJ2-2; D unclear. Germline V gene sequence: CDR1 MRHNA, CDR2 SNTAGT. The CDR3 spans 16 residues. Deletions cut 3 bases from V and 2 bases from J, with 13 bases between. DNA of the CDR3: TGTGCCAGCAGTGAGGCTGCTTTAATTAACACCGGGGAGCTGTTTTTT. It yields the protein CASSEAALINTGELFF.

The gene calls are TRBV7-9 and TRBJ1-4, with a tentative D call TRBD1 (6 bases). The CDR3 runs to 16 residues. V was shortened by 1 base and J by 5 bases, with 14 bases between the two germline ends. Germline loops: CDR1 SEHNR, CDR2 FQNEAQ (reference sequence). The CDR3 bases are TGTGCCAGCAGCTTAGGACTCGGGACACAAAATGAAAAACTGTTTTTT. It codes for CASSLGLGTQNEKLFF.

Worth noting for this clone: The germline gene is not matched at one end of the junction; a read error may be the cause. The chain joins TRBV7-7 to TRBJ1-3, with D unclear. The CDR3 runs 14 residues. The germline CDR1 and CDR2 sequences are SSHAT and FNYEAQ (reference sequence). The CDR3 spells CASSLSGSGNTIYF. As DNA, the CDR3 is TGTGCTAGCAGCTTGTCGGGGTCCGGAAACACCATATATTTT.

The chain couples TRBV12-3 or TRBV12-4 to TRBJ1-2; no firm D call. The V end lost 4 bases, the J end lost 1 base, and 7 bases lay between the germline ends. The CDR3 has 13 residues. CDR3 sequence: CASSSRVNYGYTF. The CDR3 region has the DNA TGTGCCAGCAGTTCGAGAGTTAACTATGGCTACACCTTC.

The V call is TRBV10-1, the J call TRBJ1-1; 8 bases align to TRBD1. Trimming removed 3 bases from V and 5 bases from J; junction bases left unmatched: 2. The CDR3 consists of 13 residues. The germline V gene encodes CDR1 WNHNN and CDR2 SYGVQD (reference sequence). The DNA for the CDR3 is TGCGCCAGCAGTGACGGACAGGGAACTGAAGCTTTCTTT. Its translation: CASSDGQGTEAFF.

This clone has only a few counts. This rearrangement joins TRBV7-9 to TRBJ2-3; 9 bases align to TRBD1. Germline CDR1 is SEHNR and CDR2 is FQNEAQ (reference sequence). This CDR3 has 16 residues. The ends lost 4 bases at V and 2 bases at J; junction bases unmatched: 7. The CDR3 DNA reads TGTGCCAGCAGCTACGAACAGGGGGCCCTCACAGATACGCAGTATTTT. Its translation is CASSYEQGALTDTQYF.

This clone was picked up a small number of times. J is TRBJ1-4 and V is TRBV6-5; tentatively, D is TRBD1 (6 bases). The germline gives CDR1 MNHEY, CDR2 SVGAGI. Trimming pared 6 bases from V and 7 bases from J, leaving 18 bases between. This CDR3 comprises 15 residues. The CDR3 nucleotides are TGTGCCAGCAGGACCGGGACACTTTTGACTGAAAAACTGTTTTTT. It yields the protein CASRTGTLLTEKLFF.

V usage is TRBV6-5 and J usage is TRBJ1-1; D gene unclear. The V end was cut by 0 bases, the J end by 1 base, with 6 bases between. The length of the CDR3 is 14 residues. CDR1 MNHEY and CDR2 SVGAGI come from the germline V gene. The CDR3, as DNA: TGTGCCAGCAGTTACTCGATGGCGAACACTGAAGCTTTCTTT. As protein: CASSYSMANTEAFF.

CDR3 sequence: CASSPPGLINIQYF. The CDR3 coding sequence is TGTGCCAGCAGCCCCCCGGGACTTATAAACATTCAGTACTTC. V is TRBV6-5 and J is TRBJ2-4; a weak D match, TRBD2 (6 bases). The germline V gene has CDR1 MNHEY and CDR2 SVGAGI. This CDR3 is 14 amino acids long. V was cut by 6 bases and J by 6 bases, with 15 bases left in between.

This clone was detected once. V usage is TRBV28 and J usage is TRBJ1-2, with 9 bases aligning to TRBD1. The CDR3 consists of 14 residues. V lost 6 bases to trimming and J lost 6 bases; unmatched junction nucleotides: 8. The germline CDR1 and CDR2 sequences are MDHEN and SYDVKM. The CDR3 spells CASRKQGADNGYTF. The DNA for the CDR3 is TGTGCCAGCAGAAAACAGGGGGCAGATAATGGCTACACCTTC.

The CDR3 nucleotides are TGTGCCAGCAGTGGCACAGGGGGCATGAGAGATGAAGCTTTCTTT. This translates into CASSGTGGMRDEAFF. The rearrangement links TRBV25-1 to TRBJ1-1; 9 nucleotides match TRBD1. This CDR3 is built from 15 residues. The germline CDR1 and CDR2 sequences are MGHDK and SYGVNS. The junction had 10 bases not matched to a gene; V was cut back by 4 bases and J by 7 bases.

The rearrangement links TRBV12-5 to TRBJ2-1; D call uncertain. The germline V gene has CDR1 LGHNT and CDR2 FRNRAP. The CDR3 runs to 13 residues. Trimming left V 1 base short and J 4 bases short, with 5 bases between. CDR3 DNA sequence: TGTGCTAGTGGTTTGGATATATACAATGAGCAGTTCTTC. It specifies CASGLDIYNEQFF.

CDR3 sequence reads: CASSLVAGVGTGELFF. The CDR3 DNA follows: TGCGCCAGCAGCTTGGTAGCGGGAGTGGGCACCGGGGAGCTGTTTTTT. V and J are TRBV5-1 and TRBJ2-2; 9 nucleotides align to TRBD2. CDR3 size: 16 residues. The V gene end was trimmed by 0 bases and the J gene end by 4 bases; junction bases not matched to a gene: 4. Germline-derived CDR1 and CDR2 are SGHRS and YFSETQ.

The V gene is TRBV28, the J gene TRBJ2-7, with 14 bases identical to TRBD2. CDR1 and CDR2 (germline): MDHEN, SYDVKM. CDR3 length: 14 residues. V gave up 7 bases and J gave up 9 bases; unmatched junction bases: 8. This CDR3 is CASMETSGRATQYF. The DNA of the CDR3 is TGTGCCAGCATGGAGACTAGCGGGAGGGCCACGCAGTACTTC. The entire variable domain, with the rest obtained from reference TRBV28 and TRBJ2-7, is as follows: DVKVTQSSRYLVKRTGEKVFLECVQDMDHENMFWYRQDPGLGLRLIYFSYDVKMKEKGDIPEGYSVSREKKERFSLILESASTNQTSMYLCASMETSGRATQYFGPGTRLTVT.

The CDR3 loop reads CASTRGGSNQPQHF. The CDR3 DNA follows: TGTGCCAGCACGCGGGGGGGGAGCAATCAGCCCCAGCATTTT. The rearrangement links TRBV28 to TRBJ1-5; D possibly corresponds to TRBD1 (5 bases). Germline V gene data show CDR1 as MDHEN and CDR2 as SYDVKM. The V gene lost 7 bases and the J gene lost 1 base, with 11 bases spanning the gap. The CDR3 is 14 residues long.

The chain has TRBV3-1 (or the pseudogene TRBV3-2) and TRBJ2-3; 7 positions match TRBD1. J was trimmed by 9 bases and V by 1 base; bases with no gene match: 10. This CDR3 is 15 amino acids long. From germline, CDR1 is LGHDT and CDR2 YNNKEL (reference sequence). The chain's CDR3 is CASSQVPQGLNTQYF. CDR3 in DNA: TGTGCCAGCAGCCAAGTCCCACAGGGGCTCAACACGCAGTATTTT.

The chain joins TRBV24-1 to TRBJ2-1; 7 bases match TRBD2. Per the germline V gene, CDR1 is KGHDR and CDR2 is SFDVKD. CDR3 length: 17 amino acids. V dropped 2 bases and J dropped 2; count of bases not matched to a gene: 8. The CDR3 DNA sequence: TGTGCCACCAGTGATTCTAGCGGCCAGGAAGCCTACAATGAGCAGTTCTTC. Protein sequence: CATSDSSGQEAYNEQFF.

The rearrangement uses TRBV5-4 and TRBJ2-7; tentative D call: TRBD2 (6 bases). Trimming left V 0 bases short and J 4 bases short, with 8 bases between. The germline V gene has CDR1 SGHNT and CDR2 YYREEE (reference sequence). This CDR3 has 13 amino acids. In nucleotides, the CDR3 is TGTGCCAGCAGCTTGGGGGGGGAGTACGAGCAGTACTTC. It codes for CASSLGGEYEQYF.

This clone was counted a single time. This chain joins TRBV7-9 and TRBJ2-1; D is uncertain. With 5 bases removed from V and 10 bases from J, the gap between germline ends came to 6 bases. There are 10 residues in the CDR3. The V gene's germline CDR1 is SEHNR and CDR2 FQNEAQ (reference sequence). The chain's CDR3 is CASSRSEQFF. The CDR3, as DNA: TGTGCCAGCAGCCGGAGCGAGCAGTTCTTC.

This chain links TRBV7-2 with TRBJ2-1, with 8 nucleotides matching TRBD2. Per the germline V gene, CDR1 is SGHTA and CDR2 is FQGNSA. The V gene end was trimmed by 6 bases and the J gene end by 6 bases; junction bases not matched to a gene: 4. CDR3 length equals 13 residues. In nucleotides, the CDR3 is TGTGCCAGCAGGTTCGCGGGGGGCAATGAGCAGTTCTTC. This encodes CASRFAGGNEQFF.

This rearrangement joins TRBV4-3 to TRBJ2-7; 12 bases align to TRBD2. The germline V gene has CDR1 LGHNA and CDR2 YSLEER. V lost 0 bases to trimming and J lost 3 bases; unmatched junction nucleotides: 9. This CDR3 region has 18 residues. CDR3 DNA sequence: TGCGCCAGCAGCCAAGATAGACTAGCGGGGGTAAGAAGCTACGAGCAGTACTTC. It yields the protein CASSQDRLAGVRSYEQYF.